These T cell receptor beta chains were read from a single sample in a study of regulatory T cells in long-lasting Graves disease. TCRdb recomputed calls from the multiplex PCR reads with MiXCR, one row per CDR3 protein. The repertoire holds 400,000 to 500,000 distinct CDR3 sequences, with approximately 16% as singletons. These data were also reused for a study on T cells in Graves' hyperthyroidism and ophthalmopathy.

The material was peripheral blood mononuclear cells (PBMCs), obtained at new diagnosis, from a patient treated with antithyroid drugs. The receptor source for this set is a woman between 35 and 50 years old with Graves disease. Both conserved end residues are part of each CDR3. The D gene is left open where the match is weak. Rows give clone size only sometimes, using once, few, many, or a class for an expanded clone.

clone size	V gene	D gene	J gene	CDR3 length	CDR3 protein	CDR3 DNA
many	TRBV7-2	.	TRBJ2-3	16	CASSFRPPGVADTQYF	TGTGCCAGCAGTTTTCGCCCGCCGGGAGTCGCAGATACGCAGTATTTT
.	TRBV5-4	TRBD1	TRBJ2-7	17	CASSLLSGTGAPNEQYF	TGTGCCAGCAGCTTGCTCTCTGGGACAGGGGCCCCCAACGAGCAGTACTTC
.	TRBV12-3/TRBV12-4	TRBD1	TRBJ2-5	15	CASSPPDRSGETQYF	TGTGCCAGCAGTCCCCCGGACAGGAGTGGCGAGACCCAGTACTTC
many	TRBV28	.	TRBJ2-7	13	CASSYHRAGEQYF	TGTGCCAGCAGTTACCACAGGGCTGGCGAGCAGTACTTC
.	TRBV6-5	TRBD1	TRBJ1-1	13	CASSYSRQGHAFF	TGTGCCAGCAGTTACTCCAGACAGGGGCATGCTTTCTTT
many	TRBV12-3/TRBV12-4	.	TRBJ1-1	13	CASSSGLLSRAFF	TGTGCCAGCAGTTCGGGACTCCTCAGTAGGGCTTTCTTT
.	TRBV7-3	.	TRBJ2-4	13	CASSLEGGNIQYF	TGTGCCAGCAGCTTAGAAGGGGGGAACATTCAGTACTTC
many	TRBV7-9	.	TRBJ2-7	12	CASSFGWYEQYF	TGTGCCAGCAGCTTTGGGTGGTACGAGCAGTACTTC
few	TRBV5-4	TRBD2	TRBJ2-3	16	CASSSATSRSTDTQYF	TGTGCCAGCAGCTCCGCGACTAGCCGAAGCACAGATACGCAGTATTTT
few	TRBV6-2/TRBV6-3	.	TRBJ2-7	13	CASSYSTVGEQYF	TGTGCCAGCAGTTACTCGACGGTCGGCGAGCAGTACTTC
.	TRBV9	TRBD2	TRBJ2-7	16	CASSPSPSGRTYEQYF	TGTGCCAGCAGCCCCTCCCCAAGCGGGAGAACCTACGAGCAGTACTTC
many	TRBV5-1	TRBD2	TRBJ2-1	15	CASSLSGRDYNEQFF	TGCGCCAGCAGCTTGAGCGGGAGGGATTACAATGAGCAGTTCTTC
many	TRBV19	.	TRBJ2-7	13	CASSWGPLGEQYF	TGTGCCAGTAGTTGGGGCCCACTGGGGGAGCAGTACTTC
many	TRBV27	TRBD2	TRBJ2-7	16	CASSPPTSGFPHEQYF	TGTGCCAGCAGTCCCCCGACTAGCGGATTCCCTCACGAGCAGTACTTC
few	TRBV28	.	TRBJ1-1	11	CASGPATEAFF	TGTGCCAGCGGCCCAGCCACTGAGGCTTTCTTT
.	TRBV10-3	.	TRBJ1-1	17	CAISRTTGLSMNTEAFF	TGTGCCATCAGTCGCACCACAGGGTTGAGCATGAACACTGAAGCTTTCTTT
many	TRBV3-1	TRBD2	TRBJ2-1	13	CASSPSSGPEQFF	TGTGCCAGCAGCCCGTCTAGCGGGCCTGAGCAGTTCTTC
.	TRBV20-1	TRBD2	TRBJ2-7	14	CSARDGEGSYEQYF	TGCAGTGCTAGAGATGGGGAGGGTTCCTACGAGCAGTACTTC
.	TRBV18	TRBD2	TRBJ2-6	15	CASSPGLAGANVLTF	TGTGCCAGCTCACCCGGACTAGCTGGGGCCAACGTCCTGACTTTC
many	TRBV6-2/TRBV6-3	TRBD2	TRBJ2-3	16	CASSHTSGSGTDTQYF	TGCGCCAGCAGCCACACTAGCGGGAGTGGCACAGATACGCAGTATTTT
many	TRBV2	TRBD1	TRBJ2-3	15	CASSERTGGADTQYF	TGTGCCAGCAGTGAAAGAACAGGGGGCGCCGATACGCAGTATTTT
many	TRBV19	.	TRBJ1-2	18	CASSPPGTAYPIRYGYTF	TGTGCCAGTAGCCCTCCCGGGACGGCCTATCCTATTCGCTATGGCTACACCTTC
many	TRBV11-2	TRBD1	TRBJ2-7	15	CASSTRDRGTYEQYF	TGTGCCAGCAGCACAAGGGACAGGGGAACCTACGAGCAGTACTTC
many	TRBV6-1	.	TRBJ2-3	18	CASSEGPPGYSPTDTQYF	TGTGCCAGCAGTGAAGGTCCTCCGGGATACTCCCCTACAGATACGCAGTATTTT
many	TRBV7-9	.	TRBJ1-2	14	CASSLGEQTYGYTF	TGTGCCAGCAGCTTAGGAGAACAAACCTATGGCTACACCTTC
many	TRBV10-3	.	TRBJ2-5	15	CAISDLGEGVETQYF	TGTGCCATCAGTGACCTGGGGGAAGGGGTGGAGACCCAGTACTTC
once	TRBV30	.	TRBJ2-3	13	CAWSVGYTDTQYF	TGTGCCTGGAGTGTCGGATACACAGATACGCAGTATTTT
.	TRBV6-2/TRBV6-3	.	TRBJ1-5	14	CASSYLRGNQPQHF	TGTGCCAGCAGCTACCTAAGGGGAAATCAGCCCCAGCATTTT
few	TRBV19	.	TRBJ1-5	14	CASTLTGSVQPQHF	TGTGCCAGTACCCTCACAGGGTCGGTTCAGCCCCAGCATTTT
.	TRBV6-5	TRBD2	TRBJ2-1	14	CASSSLGGLAGIVF	TGTGCCAGCAGTTCGTTGGGGGGACTAGCCGGAATTGTGTTC
many	TRBV2	.	TRBJ1-6	15	CASSEEGGPHSPLHF	TGTGCCAGCAGTGAAGAGGGGGGACCCCATTCACCCCTCCACTTT
.	TRBV4-2	TRBD2	TRBJ2-1	16	CASSQAVQRGYNEQFF	TGTGCCAGCAGCCAAGCGGTGCAGCGGGGATACAATGAGCAGTTCTTC
.	TRBV2	TRBD2	TRBJ2-2	19	CASSYPGAGEGVDTGELFF	TGTGCCAGCAGTTACCCCGGAGCGGGAGAGGGGGTGGACACCGGGGAGCTGTTTTTT
many	TRBV28	.	TRBJ2-7	13	CASSLQLFYEQYF	TGTGCCAGCAGTTTACAACTGTTCTACGAGCAGTACTTC
many	TRBV12-3/TRBV12-4	.	TRBJ2-2	12	CASNLGSGELFF	TGTGCCAGCAATCTAGGGTCCGGGGAGCTGTTTTTT
.	TRBV5-1	TRBD1	TRBJ1-2	14	CASSATRGTDGYTF	TGCGCCAGCAGCGCAACCAGGGGGACGGATGGCTACACCTTC
many	TRBV12-3/TRBV12-4	.	TRBJ1-1	12	CASTFRSTEAFF	TGTGCCAGCACCTTCAGGAGCACTGAAGCTTTCTTT
many	TRBV3-1	TRBD2	TRBJ2-3	18	CASSQLGEPSGATDTQYF	TGTGCCAGCAGCCAGCTGGGGGAACCTAGCGGGGCCACAGATACGCAGTATTTT
many	TRBV11-2	.	TRBJ2-3	14	CASSLAPFADTQYF	TGTGCCAGCAGCTTAGCCCCCTTTGCAGATACGCAGTATTTT
few	TRBV30	.	TRBJ2-5	16	CAWSKGSQGWVKTQYF	TGTGCCTGGAGTAAAGGGAGTCAAGGCTGGGTAAAGACCCAGTACTTC
few	TRBV27	.	TRBJ2-3	13	CASSWAGANTQYF	TGTGCCAGCAGTTGGGCAGGGGCAAATACGCAGTATTTT
many	TRBV15	.	TRBJ2-1	14	CATSRPLVGNEQFF	TGTGCCACCAGCAGACCACTGGTGGGAAATGAGCAGTTCTTC
.	TRBV5-6	.	TRBJ1-1	11	CASSFGDSAFF	TGTGCCAGCAGCTTTGGGGATTCGGCTTTCTTT
few	TRBV27	.	TRBJ1-6	14	CASSLFRSASPLHF	TGTGCCAGCAGTTTATTTAGGTCCGCGTCACCCCTCCACTTT